The following is a T cell receptor beta chain sequence with its context. No antigen is known for it. The sample is drawn from a study of cytomegalovirus exposure and HLA in healthy donors. Across the study: The early release's HLA-typed donors yielded roughly 85 million unique TCRs. Study-wide findings and caveats: HLA-A and HLA-B allele assignments for most subjects were reportedly predicted accurately using TCR beta sequences. A later analysis appeared to link common viral pathogens to several of the most significant clusters. In a later analysis, a missense DCLRE1C variant was linked to TCR beta V- and J-gene trimming.

60 Vbeta and 13 Jbeta primers were used in PCR. Libraries were prepared by immunoSEQ multiplex PCR; TCRdb keeps only in-frame clonotypes and omits some of them. The sample has approximately 120,000 clones; roughly 78% are singletons. The V end lost 2 bases, the J end lost 4 bases, and 9 bases lay between the germline ends. The CDR3 runs 14 residues. Germline CDR1 MNHNS, CDR2 SASEGT. The V call is TRBV6-1, the J call TRBJ1-5; TRBD1 might be the D (6 bases). The receptor was isolated from a man under 40 in good health and CMV-seronegative. Material for sequencing was PBMCs. In DNA form, the CDR3 reads TGTGCCAGCAGTGAAAGACAGGTGAATCAGCCCCAGCATTTT. This translates into CASSERQVNQPQHF.